The clone carrying this T cell receptor beta chain has more than one count but fewer than ten. Its antigen is unknown. Treg sorting used a CD4+CD25+CD127-/low gate. After constant-region reverse-primer amplification, full-length variable regions underwent semi-nested PCR with Nested Universal Primer A. TCRdb itself ran the 5' RACE reads through MiXCR, one entry per CDR3 protein. The profile shows 30,000 to 35,000 distinct CDR3 sequences, around 27% of them singletons. Study-level results: The TCR gene usage of tumor memory CD4+ T cells clustered together with blood and lymph node memory CD4+ cells and with lymph node naive CD4+ cells. Whole repertoires were not studied in the larger cohort, only one V-J beta rearrangement. Greatest tumor Treg TCR overlap was with tumor naive CD4+ cells.

CDR1 SGHDT and CDR2 YYEEEE come from the germline V gene. The V and J ends lost 4 bases and 0 bases, in that order; junction bases with no gene match: 7. The CDR3 sequence is 17 residues long. Input material: tumor-infiltrating Tregs sorted from the breast tumor. The gene calls are TRBV5-6 and TRBJ2-3, with 11 bases identical to TRBD1. This TCR derives from a female donor with breast cancer. The CDR3 bases are TGTGCCAGCAGCGTGGGACAGGGGGATCATAGCACAGATACGCAGTATTTT. It translates to CASSVGQGDHSTDTQYF.